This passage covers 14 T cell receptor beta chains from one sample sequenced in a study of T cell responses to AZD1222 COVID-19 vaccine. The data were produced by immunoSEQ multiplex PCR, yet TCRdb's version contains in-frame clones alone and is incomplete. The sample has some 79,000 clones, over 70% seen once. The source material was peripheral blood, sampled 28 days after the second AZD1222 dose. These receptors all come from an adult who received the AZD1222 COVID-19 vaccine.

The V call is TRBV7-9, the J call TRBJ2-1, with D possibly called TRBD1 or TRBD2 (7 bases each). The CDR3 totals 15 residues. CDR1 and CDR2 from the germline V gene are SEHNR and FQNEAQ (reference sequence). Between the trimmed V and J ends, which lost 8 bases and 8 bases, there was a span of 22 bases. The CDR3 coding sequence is TGTGCCAGCGACTCGCAGGGGGGGAGTACGTATGAGCAGTTCTTC. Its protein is CASDSQGGSTYEQFF.

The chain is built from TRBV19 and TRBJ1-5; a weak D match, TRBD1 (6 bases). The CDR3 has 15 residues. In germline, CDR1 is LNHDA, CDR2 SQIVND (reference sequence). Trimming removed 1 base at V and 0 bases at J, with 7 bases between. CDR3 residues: CASSIGTASNQPQHF. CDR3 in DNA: TGTGCCAGTAGTATAGGGACAGCTAGCAATCAGCCCCAGCATTTT.

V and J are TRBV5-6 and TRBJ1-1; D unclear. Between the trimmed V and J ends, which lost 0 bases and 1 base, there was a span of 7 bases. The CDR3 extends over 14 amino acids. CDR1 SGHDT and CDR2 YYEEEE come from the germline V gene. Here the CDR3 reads CASSLDGQNTEAFF. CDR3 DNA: TGTGCCAGCAGCTTGGATGGCCAGAACACTGAAGCTTTCTTT.

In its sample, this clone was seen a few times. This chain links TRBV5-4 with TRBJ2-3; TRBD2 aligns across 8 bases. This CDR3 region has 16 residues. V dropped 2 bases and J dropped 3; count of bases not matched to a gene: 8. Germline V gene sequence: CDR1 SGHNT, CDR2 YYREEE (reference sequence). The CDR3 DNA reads TGTGCCAGCAGCTTAAGTCGGGGGGGCGAGACAGATACGCAGTATTTT. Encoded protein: CASSLSRGGETDTQYF.

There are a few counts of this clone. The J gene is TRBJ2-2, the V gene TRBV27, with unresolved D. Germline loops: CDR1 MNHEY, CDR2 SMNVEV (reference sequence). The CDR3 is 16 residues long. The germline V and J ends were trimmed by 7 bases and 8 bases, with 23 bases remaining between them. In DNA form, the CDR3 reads TGTGCCAGCATCCATTCCTACGGGCTGCCTTTGGGGGAGCTGTTTTTT. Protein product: CASIHSYGLPLGELFF.

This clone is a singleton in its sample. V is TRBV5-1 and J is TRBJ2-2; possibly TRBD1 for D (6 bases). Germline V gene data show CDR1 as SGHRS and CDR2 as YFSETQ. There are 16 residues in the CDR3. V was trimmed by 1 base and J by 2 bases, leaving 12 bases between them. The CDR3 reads CASSLTPGTNTGELFF. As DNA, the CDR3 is TGCGCCAGCAGCTTGACTCCGGGGACAAACACCGGGGAGCTGTTTTTT.

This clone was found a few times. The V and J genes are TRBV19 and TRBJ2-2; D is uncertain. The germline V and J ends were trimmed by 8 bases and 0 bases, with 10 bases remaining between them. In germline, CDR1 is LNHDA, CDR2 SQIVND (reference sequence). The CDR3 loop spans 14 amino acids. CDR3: CASRGESNTGELFF. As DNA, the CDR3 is TGTGCCAGTCGCGGAGAATCGAACACCGGGGAGCTGTTTTTT.

CDR3 sequence (DNA): TGTGCCAGCAGTGGACCGGATCAGCCCCAGCATTTT. Amino acid sequence: CASSGPDQPQHF. The chain uses TRBV28 and TRBJ1-5, with D unresolved. This CDR3 has 12 residues. Between the trimmed V and J ends, which lost 5 bases and 5 bases, there was a span of 7 bases. Germline values: CDR1 MDHEN, CDR2 SYDVKM.

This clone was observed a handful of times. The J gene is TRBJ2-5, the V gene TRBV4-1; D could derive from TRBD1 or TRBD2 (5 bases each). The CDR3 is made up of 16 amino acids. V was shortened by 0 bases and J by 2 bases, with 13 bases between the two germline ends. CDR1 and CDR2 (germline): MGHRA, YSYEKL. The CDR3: CASSQELEDNQETQYF. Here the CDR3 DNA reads TGCGCCAGCAGCCAAGAGTTGGAGGACAATCAAGAGACCCAGTACTTC.

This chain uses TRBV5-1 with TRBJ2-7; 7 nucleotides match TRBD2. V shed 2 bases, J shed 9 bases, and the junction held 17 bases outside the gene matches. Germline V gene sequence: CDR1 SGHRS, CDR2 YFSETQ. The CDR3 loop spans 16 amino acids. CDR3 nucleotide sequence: TGCGCCAGCAGCTTAAGCGGGGACTACTCCGCCTGGGGGCAGTACTTC. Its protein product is CASSLSGDYSAWGQYF.

The CDR3 sequence is CASSFSGTSPTYEQYF. The DNA of the CDR3 is TGTGCCAGCAGCTTCTCCGGGACTAGTCCCACCTACGAGCAGTACTTC. V and J are TRBV7-2 and TRBJ2-7; 8 nucleotides agree with TRBD2. With 3 bases clipped from V and 2 bases from J, the junction kept 9 bases outside the gene matches. Germline V gene sequence: CDR1 SGHTA, CDR2 FQGNSA. This CDR3 has 16 amino acids.

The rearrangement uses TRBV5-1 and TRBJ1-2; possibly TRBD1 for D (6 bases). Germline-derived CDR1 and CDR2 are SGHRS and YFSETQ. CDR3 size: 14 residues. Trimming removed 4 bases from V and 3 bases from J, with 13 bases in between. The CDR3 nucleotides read TGCGCCAGCAGCCCCGAGGGGGTCGACTATGGCTACACCTTC. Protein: CASSPEGVDYGYTF.

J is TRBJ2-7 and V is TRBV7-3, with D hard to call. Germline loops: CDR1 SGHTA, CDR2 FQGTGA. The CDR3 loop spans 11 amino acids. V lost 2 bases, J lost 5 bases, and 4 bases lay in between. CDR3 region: CASSLGDEQYF. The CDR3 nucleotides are TGTGCCAGCAGCTTAGGAGACGAGCAGTACTTC.

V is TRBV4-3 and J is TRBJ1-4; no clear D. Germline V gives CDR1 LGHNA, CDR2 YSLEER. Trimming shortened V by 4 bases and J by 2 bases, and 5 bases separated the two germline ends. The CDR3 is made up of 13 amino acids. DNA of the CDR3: TGCGCCAGCAGCCTAGGGACTAATGAAAAACTGTTTTTT. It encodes CASSLGTNEKLFF.